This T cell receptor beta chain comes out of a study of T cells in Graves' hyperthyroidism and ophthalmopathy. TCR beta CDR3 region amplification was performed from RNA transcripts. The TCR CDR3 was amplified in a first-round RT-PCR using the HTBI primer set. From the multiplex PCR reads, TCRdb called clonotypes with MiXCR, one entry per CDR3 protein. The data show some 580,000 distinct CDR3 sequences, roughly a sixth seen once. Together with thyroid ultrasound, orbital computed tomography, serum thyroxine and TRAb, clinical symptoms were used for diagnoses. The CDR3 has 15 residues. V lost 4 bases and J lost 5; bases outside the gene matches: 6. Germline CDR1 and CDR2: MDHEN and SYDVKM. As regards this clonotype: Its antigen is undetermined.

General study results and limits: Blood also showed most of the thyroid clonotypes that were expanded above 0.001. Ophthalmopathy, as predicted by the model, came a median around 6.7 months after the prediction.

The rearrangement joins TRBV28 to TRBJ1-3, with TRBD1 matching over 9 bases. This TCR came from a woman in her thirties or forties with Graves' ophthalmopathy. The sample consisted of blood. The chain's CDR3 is CASSSMGQGRNTIYF. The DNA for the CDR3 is TGTGCCAGCAGTTCCATGGGACAGGGACGAAACACCATATATTTT.